This T cell receptor beta chain was recovered during a study of T cells in Graves' hyperthyroidism and ophthalmopathy. The CDR3 regions of TCR beta were amplified from RNA transcripts. First-round RT-PCR targeting the TCR CDR3 was performed with the HTBI primer set. TCRdb fed the multiplex PCR reads into MiXCR, producing one record per CDR3 protein. The sample records about 610,000 distinct CDR3 sequences, about a sixth being singletons. This clonotype came up many times. What it binds is not known. Study-level findings and limits: Ophthalmopathy onset followed model prediction by a median about seven months.

The CDR3 is 13 amino acids. Trimming pared 1 base from V and 4 bases from J, leaving 10 bases between. Germline assignment: CDR1 DFQATT and CDR2 SNEGSKA (reference sequence). This rearrangement joins TRBV20-1 to TRBJ1-2; D gene uncertain. The source is a woman aged 40 to 50 with Graves' ophthalmopathy. Source material: blood. CDR3 amino acids: CSARGWAGYGYTF. The CDR3 DNA reads as TGCAGTGCTAGAGGTTGGGCAGGCTATGGCTACACCTTC.